This paragraph covers one T cell receptor beta chain sequence. This specimen belongs to a study of blood T cell repertoires in COVID-19. Study summary: The United States, Italy and Spain were the sources of the acute and convalescent COVID-19 samples. T cells, B-cell-depleted T cells, or PBMCs supplied cDNA or gDNA.

Germline assignment: CDR1 SGHVS and CDR2 FQNEAQ. The J segment lost 7 bases and the V segment lost 3 bases, leaving 9 bases of the junction unmatched. This CDR3 is 14 amino acids long. Per the original data handling: Amplifying reference gene primers gave estimates of nucleated cell counts. Using immunoSEQ multiplex PCR, the repertoire was profiled, and TCRdb retains in-frame clones only, with some absent. D and trimming were read from the DNA, whereas the V and J calls and clone size are those reported in that table. The table shows approximately 300,000 clones, with 86% occurring only once. The clonotype was recovered from a woman between 45 and 65 years old with acute or convalescent COVID-19. What was sequenced was peripheral blood. J is TRBJ2-7 and V is TRBV7-8; 7 bases line up with TRBD1. CDR3 sequence: CASSFRNRGREQYF. The CDR3 DNA reads TGTGCCAGCAGCTTCAGAAACAGGGGACGGGAGCAGTACTTC.